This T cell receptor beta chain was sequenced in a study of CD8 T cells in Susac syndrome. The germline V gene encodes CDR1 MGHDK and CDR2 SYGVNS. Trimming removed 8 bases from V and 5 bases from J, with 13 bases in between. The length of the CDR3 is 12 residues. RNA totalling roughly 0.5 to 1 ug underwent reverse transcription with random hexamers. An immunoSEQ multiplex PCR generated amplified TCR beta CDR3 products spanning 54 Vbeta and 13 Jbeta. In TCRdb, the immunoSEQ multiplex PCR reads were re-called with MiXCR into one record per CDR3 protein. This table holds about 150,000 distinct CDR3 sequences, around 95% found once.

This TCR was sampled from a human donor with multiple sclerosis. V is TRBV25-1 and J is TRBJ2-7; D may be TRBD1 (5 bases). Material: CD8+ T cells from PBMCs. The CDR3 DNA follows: TGTGCCAGCTCAATCCAAGGGGACGAGCAGTACTTC. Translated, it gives CASSIQGDEQYF.